This T cell receptor beta chain comes out of a study of blood T cells in healthy people across ages. In terms of origin and age, donors were healthy Caucasian individuals from Russia aged 6 to 90. Isolation yielded PBMCs, at least 6.5 million per sample, in every case. This clonotype turned up a few times. Germline V gives CDR1 LGHNA, CDR2 YSLEER. The CDR3 is made up of 20 amino acids. Losses at the gene ends were 0 bases for V and 5 bases for J; bases not matched to a gene: 21. For the second PCR, which ran for about 7 to 11 cycles, a sample-barcoded 5' primer and a J-beta primer mix were used. A template-switch adaptor that had 12 random nucleotides put a tag on each cDNA molecule. TCRdb ran MiXCR on the 5' RACE reads and lists one entry per CDR3 protein. Of hundreds of thousands of distinct CDR3 sequences listed, about half are singletons.

The material sequenced was blood. The clonotype was recovered from a woman aged 55-69 years in good health. V is TRBV4-3 and J is TRBJ1-2, with 7 nucleotides matching TRBD1. CDR3 residues: CASSQDSSTNGRRGFYGYTF. CDR3 DNA sequence: TGCGCCAGCAGCCAAGATTCGAGCACTAATGGGCGCAGGGGGTTTTATGGCTACACCTTC.